This T cell receptor beta chain was retrieved from a study of cytomegalovirus exposure and HLA in healthy donors. General study findings and limits: The classifier was said to identify cytomegalovirus status with high specificity and sensitivity. The productive fraction for most TCR beta V segments was about 87% or about 30% in an earlier analysis. Later work found that TCR association rates differed between HLA loci; DRB1 had the most and HLA-C the fewest. Later genetic work tied a missense DCLRE1C variant to beta-chain V and J trimming.

Looked up from germline, CDR1 is MDHEN and CDR2 is SYDVKM. The J segment lost 4 bases and the V segment lost 6 bases, leaving 2 bases of the junction unmatched. The CDR3 is 13 residues long. The study ran its PCR with 60 Vbeta and 13 Jbeta primers. Sequencing was performed with immunoSEQ multiplex PCR; in TCRdb, only in-frame clones are kept and a portion is missing. The table records 110,000 to 150,000 clones, around 79% of them present only once. A note on this clone: What it recognizes is unknown.

The receptor comes from a female donor in good health and CMV-seronegative. The V call is TRBV28, the J call TRBJ1-5; 8 bases map to TRBD1. Sequencing was done on a sample of PBMCs. The CDR3 coding sequence is TGTGCCAGCAGGCGGGACAGGAATCAGCCCCAGCATTTT. It encodes CASRRDRNQPQHF.